This T cell receptor beta chain appears in the sequencing data of a study of T cells in Graves' hyperthyroidism and ophthalmopathy (dated by TCRdb to between 2017 and 2020). Turning to the overall study: Peripheral blood samples were taken at initial diagnosis, before any treatment was given. To identify distinguishing TCR V-J signatures, a discovery cohort of some 100 patients was used, comprising approximately 40 with Graves' ophthalmopathy and some 57 with stable Graves' hyperthyroidism. Prospective prediction of ophthalmopathy was tested in an independent validation cohort consisting of about 19 hyperthyroidism patients and around 16 patients who later progressed to ophthalmopathy. The 75 to 100 discovery patients were divided at random into training and test sets in a 7:3 ratio. In six Graves' hyperthyroidism patients, the study also compared T-cell repertoires from thyroid tissue with T-cell repertoires from blood. Following sampling, methimazole starting at 30 mg daily was given to hyperthyroidism patients, and high-dose intravenous methylprednisolone was given to ophthalmopathy patients. The paper reports TCR Vbeta CDR3 sequencing of 140 or so peripheral blood samples: under 45 ophthalmopathy, around 80 hyperthyroidism and around 17 progressor patients.

Amplification of TCR beta CDR3 regions was carried out from RNA transcripts. A first-round RT-PCR of the TCR CDR3 used the HTBI primer set with the Qiagen OneStep RT-PCR kit. Libraries were constructed in a second round of multiplex PCR, after which size selection and purification were performed. Sequencing of the libraries was done on an Illumina HiSeq2000 using paired-end 100 bp reads. Per the authors' processing: Raw data were processed with SOAPnuke, discarding reads with adapters, uncalled bases, mean Phred below 15, or no exact constant-primer or identifier match. High-quality paired reads were merged with COPE v1.2.5, and unique nucleotide sequences were defined as clonotypes. MiTCR v1.1 was used to align the clonotypes against IMGT TRBV, TRBD and TRBJ reference segments. The analysis was restricted to V-J combinations with a frequency above 0.0001, which together covered roughly 99% of the repertoires. A TCS score was defined as the ratio of F50 (clonal expansion) to E x V (chaos), with BLOSUM62-based TCRdist applied between CDR3 peptides within each V-J. Welch's t-statistics and random forest reduced around 520 V-J features to 10 to 15, which were used in a naive Bayes classifier (R e1071). The public reads were reanalyzed by TCRdb: fastp trimming at Q25, MiXCR alignment, in-frame beta chains only. Every entry covers one CDR3 protein and lists the most common genes and DNA from its rows. In this record, the V and J calls reflect TCRdb's handling and not the investigators' own analysis. In this sample the table shows 600,000 to 650,000 distinct CDR3 sequences, around 15% of which occur a single time. 3.8% of the sample belongs to the ten largest clones.

What the research found in general, with its limitations: Blood samples also contained most of the expanded thyroid clonotypes (frequency above 0.001), which suggests that blood repertoires may reflect thyroid immune responses. A model built on a 13 V-J signature distinguished ophthalmopathy from stable hyperthyroidism, reaching around 87% sensitivity and under 84% specificity in cross-validation and 80%/75% in testing. No statistical method was used to fix the sample size in advance, and group allocation was not hidden from the investigators. During validation, the model predicted progression to ophthalmopathy a median of about 5.9 months ahead of onset, with around 71% sensitivity and about 75% specificity.

This clonotype was seen repeatedly, ten times or more. The antigen this receptor binds is unknown. Base-call qualities are not available, and no considerably larger clone is one nucleotide away. Stable Graves' hyperthyroidism was defined as no progression to ophthalmopathy during 18 months of follow-up. Hyperthyroidism patients were newly diagnosed, had a disease duration of under 2 months, and were aged 18 to 65 years. Any patient with an uncontrolled infection, another autoimmune disease, pregnancy or lactation was excluded. Diagnoses were established on the basis of clinical symptoms, serum thyroxine and TRAb, thyroid ultrasound, and orbital computed tomography. PBMCs were isolated from about 9 ml of fresh peripheral blood by Ficoll-Paque density gradient centrifugation. Trizol reagent was used to extract total RNA, and RNA quality was then checked on an Agilent 2100 Bioanalyzer. After removal of 2 bases from V and 4 bases from J, the junction retains 3 bases not matched to a gene. CDR1 and CDR2 (SGHTA, FQGTGA) derive from the germline V gene. Inclusive of the bounding cysteine and phenylalanine, the CDR3 is 15 residues long. The retained sequence is limited to the CDR3, 45 bases, with the frame set at the first base.

The specimen was blood. The chain links TRBV7-3 with TRBJ2-2; 8 bases in between match TRBD2. The sequence was obtained from a woman aged 25 to 39 with Graves' hyperthyroidism. CDR3 protein: CASSLSAGGTGELFF. Read as DNA, the sequence is TGTGCCAGCAGCTTATCGGCGGGGGGCACCGGGGAGCTGTTTTTT.